A selection of T cell receptor beta chains follows, all from one sample in a study of T cell responses to AZD1222 COVID-19 vaccine. Clones were read by immunoSEQ multiplex PCR, and TCRdb kept only the in-frame ones, dropping some. The table lists over 120,000 clones, 80% to 95% of them singletons. Sequencing was performed on peripheral blood, taken 28 days after the second AZD1222 dose. These receptors were collected from an adult who received the AZD1222 COVID-19 vaccine. The CDR3 runs from the conserved cysteine through the conserved F or W. The D gene is left open where the match is weak. Where a row states a size, it is once, few, many or the class of an expanded clone; other rows omit it.

.,TRBV6-6,TRBJ2-7,16,TRBD1,CASSGSGTGIPYEQYF,TGTGCCAGCAGTGGCTCCGGGACAGGGATCCCTTACGAGCAGTACTTC
.,TRBV19,TRBJ2-7,14,.,CASSEGGFSYEQYF,TGTGCCAGTAGCGAAGGGGGTTTCTCCTACGAGCAGTACTTC
.,TRBV27,TRBJ2-3,17,TRBD2,CASSQGWVVAGGDTQYF,TGTGCCAGCAGTCAGGGGTGGGTGGTAGCGGGAGGTGATACGCAGTATTTT
.,TRBV7-3,TRBJ2-1,11,.,CASLNDDEQFF,TGTGCCAGCCTGAATGATGATGAGCAGTTCTTC
.,TRBV4-1,TRBJ1-5,15,TRBD1,CASSQQQGAGQPQHF,TGCGCCAGCAGCCAGCAACAGGGGGCAGGTCAGCCCCAGCATTTT
once,TRBV5-6,TRBJ1-3,18,.,CASSLTLSAFDSGNTIYF,TGTGCCAGCAGCCTGACGCTCTCTGCTTTTGACTCTGGAAACACCATATATTTT
.,TRBV18,TRBJ1-2,13,.,CASSPESDYGYTF,TGTGCCAGCTCACCAGAAAGCGACTATGGCTACACCTTC
once,TRBV27,TRBJ2-7,16,.,CASSSDLGTRSYEQYF,TGTGCCAGCAGTTCCGACCTCGGGACTCGCTCCTACGAGCAGTACTTC
.,TRBV19,TRBJ1-5,15,TRBD1,CASSVGTGIGQPQHF,TGTGCCAGTAGTGTCGGGACAGGGATTGGTCAGCCCCAGCATTTT
.,TRBV7-6,TRBJ1-5,17,TRBD1,CASSLGTGEEENQPQHF,TGTGCCAGCAGCTTAGGGACAGGGGAAGAGGAGAATCAGCCCCAGCATTTT
.,TRBV4-2,TRBJ2-1,17,.,CASSQEVSGTYYNEQFF,TGTGCCAGCAGCCAAGAAGTTTCGGGGACATACTACAATGAGCAGTTCTTC
.,TRBV28,TRBJ1-1,13,.,CASSITMNTEAFF,TGTGCCAGCAGCATTACGATGAACACTGAAGCTTTCTTT
.,TRBV9,TRBJ1-6,17,TRBD1,CASSPRQGSSYNSPLHF,TGTGCCAGCAGCCCACGACAGGGGAGCTCCTATAATTCACCCCTCCACTTT
.,TRBV9,TRBJ2-7,14,.,CASSVGQGEDEQYF,TGTGCCAGCAGCGTAGGCCAGGGGGAGGACGAGCAGTACTTC
.,TRBV2,TRBJ1-2,14,TRBD1,CASSLDRDNYGYTF,TGTGCCAGCAGCTTGGACAGGGACAACTATGGCTACACCTTC
once,TRBV5-5,TRBJ2-3,17,TRBD1,CASSRSGPRGRGDTQYF,TGTGCCAGCAGCCGGTCCGGCCCCAGGGGGCGCGGAGATACGCAGTATTTT
.,TRBV3-1/TRBV3-2,TRBJ2-7,13,.,CASSQRGRREQYF,TGTGCCAGCAGCCAACGGGGGCGGCGTGAGCAGTACTTC
.,TRBV6-7,TRBJ2-5,15,TRBD2,CASSIKGIAGETQYF,TGTGCCAGCAGTATAAAGGGAATAGCGGGAGAGACCCAGTACTTC
.,TRBV28,TRBJ2-7,15,.,CASCGLGGGEDEQYF,TGTGCCAGCTGCGGACTGGGAGGGGGCGAGGACGAGCAGTACTTC
.,TRBV28,TRBJ1-6,16,TRBD1,CASSLWSGGGNSPLHF,TGTGCCAGCAGTTTATGGTCAGGGGGCGGAAATTCACCCCTCCACTTT
once,TRBV28,TRBJ1-2,15,TRBD1,CASSPNLQGAYGYTF,TGTGCCAGCAGTCCGAACCTACAGGGGGCCTATGGCTACACCTTC
.,TRBV6-6,TRBJ1-1,12,.,CASSRMNTEAFF,TGTGCCAGCAGTCGAATGAACACTGAAGCTTTCTTT
.,TRBV20-1,TRBJ2-7,10,.,CSVPGGEQYF,TGCAGTGTCCCAGGAGGCGAGCAGTACTTC
.,TRBV6-6,TRBJ2-7,15,TRBD2,CASSWGSSGAYEQYF,TGTGCCAGCAGTTGGGGGTCTAGCGGCGCCTACGAGCAGTACTTC
.,TRBV7-9,TRBJ2-1,15,TRBD1,CASSLLTGAESEQFF,TGTGCCAGCAGCTTGTTGACAGGGGCTGAGAGTGAGCAGTTCTTC
.,TRBV5-1,TRBJ1-1,15,TRBD1,CASSLVGQGDTEAFF,TGCGCCAGCAGCTTGGTCGGACAGGGAGACACTGAAGCTTTCTTT
once,TRBV28,TRBJ1-1,12,.,CASSLIPTEAFF,TGTGCCAGCAGTTTAATCCCCACTGAAGCTTTCTTT
.,TRBV30,TRBJ2-6,13,.,CAWAGSGANVLTF,TGTGCCTGGGCGGGCTCTGGGGCCAACGTCCTGACTTTC
.,TRBV28,TRBJ1-2,12,.,CASRLTNYGYTF,TGTGCCAGCAGGCTGACTAACTATGGCTACACCTTC
.,TRBV7-9,TRBJ1-3,15,.,CASSSGEASGNTIYF,TGTGCCAGCAGCTCCGGCGAAGCCTCTGGAAACACCATATATTTT
.,TRBV7-2,TRBJ1-5,14,.,CASSFSPGNQPQHF,TGTGCCAGCAGCTTTTCCCCGGGCAATCAGCCCCAGCATTTT
.,TRBV7-6,TRBJ2-2,15,.,CASSLGGGGTGELFF,TGTGCCAGCAGCTTAGGCGGAGGGGGTACCGGGGAGCTGTTTTTT
.,TRBV9,TRBJ2-7,13,.,CASSVDPGREQYF,TGTGCCAGCAGCGTAGACCCGGGGCGGGAGCAGTACTTC
.,TRBV7-2,TRBJ2-3,15,.,CASSLGGGTIDTQYF,TGTGCCAGCAGCTTAGGGGGGGGGACAATAGATACGCAGTATTTT
.,TRBV11-2,TRBJ1-2,13,.,CASSLGTDYGYTF,TGTGCCAGCAGCTTAGGGACAGATTATGGCTACACCTTC
.,TRBV28,TRBJ1-3,16,TRBD1,CASSLLGRGLGNTIYF,TGTGCCAGCAGTTTACTCGGCAGGGGGCTAGGAAACACCATATATTTT
once,TRBV5-5,TRBJ1-2,14,.,CASAQAGGAGGYTF,TGTGCCTCGGCCCAAGCCGGGGGGGCAGGAGGCTACACCTTC